This TCR beta chain was profiled in a study of blood T cells in healthy people across ages. The use of a sample-barcoded 5' primer and a J-beta primer mix characterized a second PCR of about 7 to 12 cycles. TCRdb called the 5' RACE reads again in MiXCR, with one record for every CDR3 protein. The top ten clones hold roughly 22% of a sample with roughly 800,000 distinct CDR3 sequences, 55% to 70% of them seen once. Between the trimmed V and J ends, which lost 4 bases and 4 bases, there was a span of 9 bases. The CDR3 totals 13 residues. Germline V CDR1 and CDR2: SGHTA, FQGNSA. The chain recombines TRBV7-2 with TRBJ2-3; possibly TRBD2 for D (5 bases). Material for sequencing was blood. The sequence was obtained from a man in his thirties or forties in good health. CDR3 nucleotide sequence: TGTGCCAGCAGCTCTATAGCGTCAGATACGCAGTATTTT. Translated, it gives CASSSIASDTQYF. Together with reference TRBV7-2 and TRBJ2-3, the CDR3 gives the full variable domain: GAGVSQSPSNKVTEKGKDVELRCDPISGHTALYWYRQSLGQGLEFLIYFQGNSAPDKSGLPSDRFSAERTGGSVSTLTIQRTQQEDSAVYLCASSSIASDTQYFGPGTRLTVL.